This T cell receptor beta chain was captured in a study of blood T cell repertoires in COVID-19. Germline V gene sequence: CDR1 GTSNPN, CDR2 SVGIG (reference sequence). V was pared by 8 bases and J by 2 bases, with 5 bases of the junction left unmatched. The CDR3 totals 14 residues. Generated by immunoSEQ multiplex PCR, the TCRdb table keeps only in-frame clones and is missing some. The data show approximately 250,000 clones, with 70% to 90% seen just once and around 3.6% held by the top ten. This receptor was identified in a man between 18 and 29 years old with active or convalescent COVID-19. Source material: peripheral blood. This chain uses TRBV30 with TRBJ2-7, with 14 bases aligning to TRBD2. The CDR3: CAGGTSGGPYEQYF. The CDR3 DNA reads TGTGCCGGGGGGACTAGCGGGGGCCCCTACGAGCAGTACTTC. The whole variable domain, filled in from reference TRBV30 and TRBJ2-7, reads SQTIHQWPATLVQPVGSPLSLECTVEGTSNPNLYWYRQAAGRGLQLLFYSVGIGQISSEVPQNLSASRPQDRQFILSSKKLLLSDSGFYLCAGGTSGGPYEQYFGPGTRLTVT.